Reported below is one T cell receptor (beta chain). Its cognate antigen is unknown. A single record per CDR3 protein comes from TCRdb applying MiXCR to the RT-PCR reads. The sample carries under 800,000 distinct CDR3 sequences, roughly 13% recorded once. Germline CDR1 reads WSHSY; CDR2 reads SAAADI. V lost 6 bases to trimming and J lost 2 bases, with 14 bases between them. The CDR3 totals 14 residues. This record belongs to a study of response to subunit inactivated influenza vaccine. Overall study results and limits: The authors offered the suggestion that each seasonal influenza vaccination recruits few new T cells.

V gene TRBV10-2 combines with J gene TRBJ2-7; perhaps TRBD1 as D (6 bases). The sample consisted of PBMCs from blood, taken approximately 15 days before vaccination. The receptor comes from a man aged 50-59 years who received an inactivated influenza vaccine. Written as DNA, the CDR3 is TGCGCCAGCAGGCCAGGGGACCCGACCTACGAGCAGTACTTC. It yields the protein CASRPGDPTYEQYF.